These 21 T cell receptor beta chains were all obtained from the same sample, sequenced in a study of blood T cell repertoires in COVID-19. Produced via immunoSEQ multiplex PCR; TCRdb's table is partial and in-frame only. The sample includes some 310,000 clones, around nine tenths of them seen just once. Sequencing was performed on PBMCs or T cells enriched from blood (not recorded which). The receptors derive from a woman in her twenties or thirties who had recovered from COVID-19.

The chain combines TRBV7-9 with TRBJ2-1; 16 bases are shared with TRBD2. CDR1 is SEHNR, CDR2 FQNEAQ, per germline (reference sequence). CDR3 size: 18 residues. Trimming at V came to 5 bases and at J to 5 bases, leaving 9 bases not matched to a gene. For the CDR3, the DNA is TGTGCCAGCAGCCTAGGGGGGACTAGCGGGAGGGTTGACAATGAGCAGTTCTTC. Translated, it gives CASSLGGTSGRVDNEQFF.

J is TRBJ2-3 and V is TRBV28; the match to TRBD2 covers 11 bases. V was pared by 5 bases and J by 6 bases, with 13 bases of the junction left unmatched. Germline-derived CDR1 and CDR2 are MDHEN and SYDVKM. There are 17 residues in the CDR3. CDR3 sequence: CASSPWGLAGGMDTQYF. The CDR3 DNA reads TGTGCCAGCAGTCCGTGGGGGCTAGCGGGAGGTATGGATACGCAGTATTTT.

The V and J genes are TRBV24-1 and TRBJ2-1; D not resolved. The CDR3 runs to 15 residues. The germline gives CDR1 KGHDR, CDR2 SFDVKD. V dropped 0 bases and J dropped 9 bases, with 14 bases sitting between them. CDR3 amino acids: CATSDLQLRSGEQFF. As DNA, the CDR3 is TGTGCCACCAGTGATTTGCAGTTGAGGTCTGGTGAGCAGTTCTTC.

The CDR3 loop is CAWSVLGGSTDTQYF. For the CDR3, the DNA is TGTGCCTGGAGTGTCCTTGGAGGAAGCACAGATACGCAGTATTTT. V gene TRBV30 combines with J gene TRBJ2-3, with D possibly TRBD2 on 5 matching bases. Germline lookup yields CDR1 GTSNPN and CDR2 SVGIG (reference sequence). V was clipped by 0 bases and J by 0 bases, with 10 bases between them. The CDR3 is 15 amino acids. The full variable domain, completed using reference TRBV30 and TRBJ2-3, is SQTIHQWPATLVQPVGSPLSLECTVEGTSNPNLYWYRQAAGRGLQLLFYSVGIGQISSEVPQNLSASRPQDRQFILSSKKLLLSDSGFYLCAWSVLGGSTDTQYFGPGTRLTVL.

J is TRBJ1-5 and V is TRBV5-8; a weak D match, TRBD1 (6 bases). The CDR3 length is 19 residues. Between the trimmed V and J ends, which lost 5 bases and 2 bases, there was a span of 26 bases. In germline, CDR1 is SGHTS, CDR2 YDEGEE. The CDR3, as DNA: TGTGCCAGCAGTCCACAATGGGGGGGGGCTAGGATCGGCAATCAGCCCCAGCATTTT. This gives the protein CASSPQWGGARIGNQPQHF.

This clone was observed once. V usage is TRBV19 and J usage is TRBJ2-7; possible D gene TRBD1, 7 bases. CDR1 LNHDA and CDR2 SQIVND come from the germline V gene (reference sequence). The CDR3 contains 13 residues. CDR3 region: CVTGGGRLYEQYF. CDR3 DNA sequence: TGTGTCACCGGAGGGGGCAGACTATACGAGCAGTACTTC.

J is TRBJ2-1 and V is TRBV2; D is possibly TRBD1 (5 bases). Germline CDR1 reads SNHLY; CDR2 reads FYNNEI. This CDR3 comprises 13 residues. The V gene lost 7 bases and the J gene lost 5 bases, with 12 bases spanning the gap. The CDR3 loop reads CASTLVGDNEQFF. The CDR3 coding sequence is TGTGCCAGCACCCTGGTAGGGGACAATGAGCAGTTCTTC. Filled out from reference TRBV2 and TRBJ2-1, the complete variable domain reads EPEVTQTPSHQVTQMGQEVILRCVPISNHLYFYWYRQILGQKVEFLVSFYNNEISEKSEIFDDQFSVERPDGSNFTLKIRSTKLEDSAMYFCASTLVGDNEQFFGPGTRLTVL.

The J gene is TRBJ2-1, the V gene TRBV5-1; tentatively, D is TRBD1 (6 bases). CDR1 and CDR2 (germline): SGHRS, YFSETQ. The CDR3 has 13 amino acids. V was shortened by 0 bases and J by 10 bases, with 11 bases between the two germline ends. Written as DNA, the CDR3 is TGCGCCAGCAGCTTGGAGGGGGTCCGGGAGCAGTTCTTC. It yields the protein CASSLEGVREQFF.

V and J are TRBV7-2 and TRBJ1-4; no firm D call. The CDR3 is 12 residues long. Germline V CDR1 and CDR2: SGHTA, FQGNSA. V was shortened by 5 bases and J by 8 bases, with 9 bases between the two germline ends. CDR3 protein: CASSRGWEKLFF. CDR3 DNA: TGTGCCAGCAGCCGAGGATGGGAAAAACTGTTTTTT.

This clone came up once. The CDR3 loop is CASSLDPGGAGNTIYF. CDR3 coding DNA: TGTGCCAGCAGCTTAGACCCGGGGGGCGCAGGAAACACCATATATTTT. The V and J genes are TRBV7-2 and TRBJ1-3; TRBD1 is a possible D gene (6 bases). This CDR3 region has 16 residues. V was cut by 1 base and J by 4 bases, with 14 bases left in between. Germline lookup yields CDR1 SGHTA and CDR2 FQGNSA. Together with reference TRBV7-2 and TRBJ1-3, the CDR3 gives the full variable domain: GAGVSQSPSNKVTEKGKDVELRCDPISGHTALYWYRQSLGQGLEFLIYFQGNSAPDKSGLPSDRFSAERTGGSVSTLTIQRTQQEDSAVYLCASSLDPGGAGNTIYFGEGSWLTVV.

This chain connects TRBV5-4 to TRBJ1-1; no firm D call. V was shortened by 2 bases and J by 8 bases, with 10 bases between the two germline ends. Germline values: CDR1 SGHNT, CDR2 YYREEE (reference sequence). The CDR3 is 12 residues long. The CDR3 nucleotides are TGTGCCAGCAGCTTCGGTGGAGGAGAAGCTTTCTTT. Translation: CASSFGGGEAFF.

This sequence joins TRBV5-1 and TRBJ2-1; possible D gene TRBD1, 6 bases. Trimming stripped 3 bases from V and 2 bases from J, with 9 bases between. The CDR3 length is 14 residues. The V gene's germline CDR1 is SGHRS and CDR2 YFSETQ. As DNA, the CDR3 is TGCGCCAGCAGCTCAGGACAGACCTACAATGAGCAGTTCTTC. Encoded protein: CASSSGQTYNEQFF.

This chain connects TRBV19 to TRBJ1-2; 11 positions match TRBD1. The J segment lost 1 base and the V segment lost 7 bases, leaving 5 bases of the junction unmatched. The CDR3 has 15 amino acids. Looked up from germline, CDR1 is LNHDA and CDR2 is SQIVND (reference sequence). The DNA of the CDR3 is TGTGCCAGTACGAGGGGACAGGGGGATAACTATGGCTACACCTTC. This encodes CASTRGQGDNYGYTF.

The chain combines TRBV6-4 with TRBJ2-1, with 7 bases aligning to TRBD2. The V and J ends lost 3 bases and 6 bases, in that order; junction bases with no gene match: 5. CDR1 MRHNA and CDR2 SNTAGT come from the germline V gene. The CDR3 consists of 14 residues. The CDR3 DNA is TGTGCCAGCAGTGAACAGCTAGCGGTCAATGAGCAGTTCTTC. It specifies CASSEQLAVNEQFF.

The chain joins TRBV10-3 to TRBJ1-6; D not certain. The CDR3 covers 16 residues. The V and J ends lost 3 bases and 0 bases respectively, with 9 bases between them. CDR1 is ENHRY and CDR2 is SYGVKD in the germline V gene. The CDR3 protein is CAISDLKSSYNSPLHF. CDR3 bases: TGTGCCATCAGTGATTTAAAGAGCTCCTATAATTCACCCCTCCACTTT.

The rearrangement uses TRBV19 and TRBJ1-1; D not certain. This CDR3 is built from 13 residues. The V gene's germline CDR1 is LNHDA and CDR2 SQIVND (reference sequence). V shed 5 bases and J shed 4 bases, with 11 bases lying between them. CDR3 protein: CASSEGPGTEAFF. Here the CDR3 DNA reads TGTGCCAGTAGTGAAGGCCCGGGCACTGAAGCTTTCTTT.

V is TRBV11-2 and J is TRBJ2-7, with D possibly being TRBD1 (6 bases). Germline V gene sequence: CDR1 SGHAT, CDR2 FQNNGV. The CDR3 is made up of 16 amino acids. The V end lost 4 bases, the J end lost 5 bases, and 21 bases lay between the germline ends. CDR3 DNA sequence: TGTGCCAGCAGCTCAAGGTTACAGCAGGGGACCCACGAGCAGTACTTC. Encoded protein: CASSSRLQQGTHEQYF.

This sequence joins TRBV4-1 and TRBJ2-5, with D perhaps TRBD1 (5 bases). CDR3 length equals 14 residues. The germline V gene encodes CDR1 MGHRA and CDR2 YSYEKL. V lost 2 bases and J 5 bases, leaving 12 bases between the germline ends. CDR3 protein: CASSQPGAGETQYF. The CDR3 DNA sequence: TGCGCCAGCAGCCAACCCGGAGCAGGGGAGACCCAGTACTTC.

V gene TRBV6-5 combines with J gene TRBJ1-5, with a possible D match to TRBD1 (5 bases). The V gene lost 0 bases and the J gene lost 7 bases, with 13 bases spanning the gap. CDR1 and CDR2 from the germline V gene are MNHEY and SVGAGI. The CDR3 extends over 15 amino acids. The DNA of the CDR3 is TGTGCCAGCAGTTACTCAGCGGGGCCGAGGCAGCCCCAGCATTTT. Its protein is CASSYSAGPRQPQHF.

The chain has TRBV7-9 and TRBJ2-3; 8 bases align to TRBD2. Germline V gene sequence: CDR1 SEHNR, CDR2 FQNEAQ (reference sequence). J gave up 5 bases and V 7 bases, and 11 bases lay outside the gene matches. This CDR3 is 15 amino acids long. The CDR3 loop is CASTRRGGPEDTQYF. The CDR3 DNA reads TGTGCCAGCACCCGACGGGGGGGGCCGGAAGATACGCAGTATTTT.

The chain carries TRBV4-3 and TRBJ2-3, with 9 bases identical to TRBD2. J was trimmed by 1 base and V by 4 bases; bases with no gene match: 15. The CDR3 runs 19 residues. In germline, CDR1 is LGHNA, CDR2 YSLEER. The CDR3 reads CASSPAGGETSGGTDTQYF. As DNA, the CDR3 is TGCGCCAGCAGCCCTGCCGGGGGGGAGACTAGCGGCGGCACAGATACGCAGTATTTT.